This is a list of T cell receptor beta chains from one sample in a study of technical replicates of blood from a few donors. This table comes from immunoSEQ multiplex PCR, and its TCRdb copy is limited to in-frame clones, with some not included. This table holds about 70,000 clones, roughly 92% found once. Material for sequencing was PBMCs. These receptors were obtained from a human donor in good health. Some clones in this sample may be carry-over from other donors' samples. The CDR3 runs from the conserved cysteine through the conserved F or W. The D gene is left open where the match is weak. The size field is filled for only some rows; it gives once, few, many or a size class.

d_gene: NA; abundance: NA; j_gene: TRBJ2-1; v_gene: TRBV15; CDR3nt: TGTGCCACCAGCAGAGGTAACACCGGGAGAGTCCATAATGAGCAGTTCTTC; CDR3aa: CATSRGNTGRVHNEQFF
d_gene: NA; abundance: NA; j_gene: TRBJ1-4; v_gene: TRBV7-9; CDR3nt: TGTGCCAGCAGCTCCAGGGTGTTGGAAGATGAAAAACTGTTTTTT; CDR3aa: CASSSRVLEDEKLFF
d_gene: TRBD1; abundance: NA; j_gene: TRBJ2-7; v_gene: TRBV7-9; CDR3nt: TGTGCCAGCAGCCGAACAGGGGGCTATCACGACGAGCAGTACTTC; CDR3aa: CASSRTGGYHDEQYF
d_gene: NA; abundance: NA; j_gene: TRBJ2-4; v_gene: TRBV27; CDR3nt: TGTGCCAGCAGTTTATTTTCGGGTGCCCTAGCCAAAAACATTCAGTACTTC; CDR3aa: CASSLFSGALAKNIQYF
d_gene: TRBD2; abundance: NA; j_gene: TRBJ2-1; v_gene: TRBV27; CDR3nt: TGTGCCAGCAGTTTATCCATGACGGTTATCGGTTCAGCGGGAGGGCACAATGAGCAGTTCTTC; CDR3aa: CASSLSMTVIGSAGGHNEQFF
d_gene: NA; abundance: once; j_gene: TRBJ2-2; v_gene: TRBV27; CDR3nt: TGTGCCAGCAGTTTAGGGCAGATAAACACCGGGGAGCTGTTTTTT; CDR3aa: CASSLGQINTGELFF
d_gene: NA; abundance: NA; j_gene: TRBJ1-2; v_gene: TRBV6-1; CDR3nt: TGTGCCAGCAGTGAAGCGATGACAGGAGGCTATGGCTACACCTTC; CDR3aa: CASSEAMTGGYGYTF
d_gene: TRBD2; abundance: NA; j_gene: TRBJ2-5; v_gene: TRBV7-8; CDR3nt: TGTGCCAGCAGCTTAAGGATCCTTGTTAGCGGGGGGATGGAGACCCAGTACTTC; CDR3aa: CASSLRILVSGGMETQYF
d_gene: TRBD1; abundance: NA; j_gene: TRBJ2-7; v_gene: TRBV5-4; CDR3nt: TGTGCCAGCAGCCGCCCCGGGACAGCCGGCTCCTACGAGCAGTACTTC; CDR3aa: CASSRPGTAGSYEQYF
d_gene: NA; abundance: NA; j_gene: TRBJ1-6; v_gene: TRBV7-2; CDR3nt: TGTGCCAGCAGCTTAGAGTCGGGTTCGGGTTCACCCCTCCACTTT; CDR3aa: CASSLESGSGSPLHF
d_gene: NA; abundance: NA; j_gene: TRBJ1-6; v_gene: TRBV6-1; CDR3nt: TGTGCCAGCACTGAAAAAAACTGGAGCTCCTATAATTCACCCCTCCACTTT; CDR3aa: CASTEKNWSSYNSPLHF
d_gene: NA; abundance: NA; j_gene: TRBJ1-2; v_gene: TRBV12-2; CDR3nt: TGTGCAAGTCCCTCTCCGGGAGACCGTCTTGGCTACACCTTC; CDR3aa: CASPSPGDRLGYTF
d_gene: NA; abundance: NA; j_gene: TRBJ2-7; v_gene: TRBV5-1; CDR3nt: TGCGCCAGCAGCTTGTATGCAGCCTACGAGCAGTACTTC; CDR3aa: CASSLYAAYEQYF
d_gene: TRBD1; abundance: NA; j_gene: TRBJ1-2; v_gene: TRBV5-1; CDR3nt: TGCGCCAGCAGCCAAGGGACAGCTTCTAACTATGGCTACACCTTC; CDR3aa: CASSQGTASNYGYTF
d_gene: TRBD1; abundance: NA; j_gene: TRBJ2-7; v_gene: TRBV7-9; CDR3nt: TGTGCCAGCAGCAAACGACAGGGCCTGGAGCAGTACTTC; CDR3aa: CASSKRQGLEQYF